Below are 10 T cell receptor beta chains sequenced from a single sample in a study of cytomegalovirus exposure and HLA in healthy donors. Primers included in the PCR were 60 Vbeta and 13 Jbeta primers. TCRdb's table, derived via immunoSEQ multiplex PCR, lists solely in-frame clones and lacks some. The sample has about 110,000 clones; around 80% are singletons. Sequencing used PBMCs. The receptors here all came from a woman aged 45 to 65 in good health and CMV-seropositive.

V and J are TRBV6-1 and TRBJ2-3; D unresolved. V was shortened by 6 bases and J by 4 bases, with 14 bases between the two germline ends. Germline loops: CDR1 MNHNS, CDR2 SASEGT. The CDR3 consists of 14 residues. The CDR3 protein is CASRVISSPDTQYF. Here the CDR3 DNA reads TGTGCCAGCAGAGTAATAAGCTCCCCAGATACGCAGTATTTT.

The chain carries TRBV5-4 and TRBJ2-5; TRBD1 matches 7 bases. V dropped 4 bases and J dropped 3; count of bases not matched to a gene: 9. The germline CDR1 and CDR2 sequences are SGHNT and YYREEE (reference sequence). CDR3 length equals 15 residues. Written as DNA, the CDR3 is TGTGCCAGCAGCGCGAGGGTAGGGGGCGAAGAGACCCAGTACTTC. Amino acid sequence: CASSARVGGEETQYF. Supplemented by reference TRBV5-4 and TRBJ2-5, the full variable domain reads ETGVTQSPTHLIKTRGQQVTLRCSSQSGHNTVSWYQQALGQGPQFIFQYYREEENGRGNFPPRFSGLQFPNYSSELNVNALELDDSALYLCASSARVGGEETQYFGPGTRLLVL.

The V and J genes are TRBV7-8 and TRBJ1-4; D remains ambiguous. The CDR3 is made up of 15 amino acids. Trimming stripped 5 bases from V and 8 bases from J, with 18 bases between. Germline V gives CDR1 SGHVS, CDR2 FQNEAQ. CDR3 sequence (DNA): TGTGCCAGCAGCACCCGACTCCCAGGAGGCGAAAAACTGTTTTTT. It is translated as CASSTRLPGGEKLFF.

This clone was seen a handful of times. The V and J genes are TRBV7-9 and TRBJ1-6; TRBD1 is a possible D gene (6 bases). V was pared by 6 bases and J by 7 bases, with 16 bases between. Looked up from germline, CDR1 is SEHNR and CDR2 is FQNEAQ (reference sequence). The CDR3 length is 15 residues. As DNA, the CDR3 is TGTGCCAGCAGTCATAACAGGGACCCCAATTCACCCCTCCACTTT. Its translation is CASSHNRDPNSPLHF.

The chain carries TRBV9 and TRBJ1-1; D is uncertain. Between the trimmed V and J ends, which lost 4 bases and 1 base, there was a span of 11 bases. CDR3 size: 14 residues. Germline V gene data show CDR1 as SGDLS and CDR2 as YYNGEE. CDR3 region: CASSSGLPNTEAFF. CDR3 DNA sequence: TGTGCCAGCAGCTCCGGACTGCCGAACACTGAAGCTTTCTTT.

V gene TRBV9 combines with J gene TRBJ1-1, with 9 bases matching TRBD1. Germline V lookup: CDR1 SGDLS, CDR2 YYNGEE. This CDR3 is 15 amino acids long. The V and J ends lost 4 bases and 0 bases, in that order; junction bases with no gene match: 4. Here the CDR3 reads CASSPGDRVNTEAFF. The CDR3 coding sequence is TGTGCCAGCAGCCCAGGGGACAGGGTGAACACTGAAGCTTTCTTT.

This rearrangement joins TRBV5-6 to TRBJ1-1, with TRBD1 as a possible D gene (5 bases). V lost 0 bases and J 0 bases, leaving 12 bases between the germline ends. The CDR3 is 16 residues long. Germline CDR1 SGHDT, CDR2 YYEEEE. This chain's CDR3 is CASSLGRVLLNTEAFF. CDR3 coding DNA: TGTGCCAGCAGCTTGGGCAGGGTTCTTTTGAACACTGAAGCTTTCTTT.

The V and J genes are TRBV9 and TRBJ2-3; 8 bases match TRBD2. The CDR3 is 18 amino acids. Germline CDR1 is SGDLS and CDR2 is YYNGEE. The V gene end was trimmed by 3 bases and the J gene end by 4 bases; junction bases not matched to a gene: 16. CDR3 DNA sequence: TGTGCCAGCAGCGCCAGAGCGGGCGGGGGGCTACCCGCAGATACGCAGTATTTT. Amino acids: CASSARAGGGLPADTQYF.

The chain links TRBV11-2 to TRBJ2-1; perhaps TRBD2 as D (6 bases). The CDR3 is made up of 16 amino acids. V was trimmed by 4 bases and J by 9 bases, leaving 22 bases between them. Germline V CDR1 and CDR2: SGHAT, FQNNGV. The CDR3: CASSSVTRTMGSEQFF. In DNA form, the CDR3 reads TGTGCCAGCAGCTCGGTTACTAGGACTATGGGCTCTGAGCAGTTCTTC.

This clone turned up a few times. CDR3 in amino acids: CASSFDVGLANEKLFF. As DNA, the CDR3 is TGCGCCAGCAGCTTCGATGTTGGGCTTGCTAATGAAAAACTGTTTTTT. This chain joins TRBV5-1 and TRBJ1-4; no clear D gene. Germline loops: CDR1 SGHRS, CDR2 YFSETQ. The CDR3 is 16 amino acids. V was clipped by 2 bases and J by 3 bases, with 14 bases between them.